A selection of T cell receptor beta chains follows, all from one sample in a study of cytomegalovirus exposure and HLA in healthy donors. The method was immunoSEQ multiplex PCR; TCRdb's version includes in-frame clones alone and lacks a portion of them. Among roughly 170,000 clones listed, roughly 80% were seen once. Material for sequencing was PBMCs. The receptors originated from a man aged 25-45 years in good health and CMV-seronegative. Both conserved end residues are part of each CDR3. D genes are given only for firm matches. The listing skips clone size in some rows; elsewhere it reads once, few, many or a size class.

TRBJ2-3 - - TRBV7-9 TGTGCCAGCAGTTTTGCGGGACCCACAGATACGCAGTATTTT CASSFAGPTDTQYF
TRBJ1-6 - - TRBV6-4 TGTGCCAGCAGTTTACAGGGAAATTCACCCCTCCACTTT CASSLQGNSPLHF
TRBJ2-7 - - TRBV18 TGTGCCAGCTCACCACCTCCCCCGTCCTACGAGCAGTACTTC CASSPPPPSYEQYF
TRBJ2-1 few - TRBV28 TGTGCCAGCAGTAGGGGCGGGGCCAATGAGCAGTTCTTC CASSRGGANEQFF
TRBJ1-2 - - TRBV5-1 TGCGCCAGCAGCCCCGGTCGGCCAGCGAATAACTATGGCTACACCTTC CASSPGRPANNYGYTF
TRBJ2-4 - TRBD1 TRBV6-5 TGTGCCAGCAGTTACTTCCAGGGGGACATTCAGTACTTC CASSYFQGDIQYF
TRBJ1-2 - - TRBV7-8 TGTGCCAGCAGATCAGGGTTGTTGCATGGCTACACCTTC CASRSGLLHGYTF
TRBJ2-2 - TRBD1 TRBV10-3 TGTGCCATCAGTGAACAGGGGGCGGACACCGGGGAGCTGTTTTTT CAISEQGADTGELFF
TRBJ2-2 - - TRBV9 TGTGCCAGCAGCGTATCGGCGAGGATGAACACCGGGGAGCTGTTTTTT CASSVSARMNTGELFF
TRBJ2-4 - - TRBV5-1 TGCGCCAGCAGCTTGGACCGGGACACGTTAAGAAACATTCAGTACTTC CASSLDRDTLRNIQYF
TRBJ2-2 - - TRBV18 TGTGCCAGCTCCGAGGGTAGTGAAAAGCTGTTTTTT CASSEGSEKLFF
TRBJ2-3 - TRBD2 TRBV28 TGTGCCAGCATGATAGCGGGGGGGCCGATAGATACGCAGTATTTT CASMIAGGPIDTQYF
TRBJ1-4 - - TRBV14 TGTGCCAGCAGCCAAGATGTCGGGGGGATATCCGCAACTAATGAAAAACTGTTTTTT CASSQDVGGISATNEKLFF
TRBJ2-7 - TRBD1 TRBV4-1 TGCGCCAGCAGCCAAGTACCGGGACAGCCTTACGAGCAGTACTTC CASSQVPGQPYEQYF
TRBJ2-7 - TRBD2 TRBV7-8 TGTGCCAGCAGCTTAGCGCGTCGCGGGGGGTACGAGCAGTACTTC CASSLARRGGYEQYF
TRBJ2-1 - - TRBV6-5 TGTGCCAGCAGACCTGTCCTCTACTCCTACAATGAGCAGTTCTTC CASRPVLYSYNEQFF
TRBJ1-1 - - TRBV7-2 TGTGCCAGCAGCCCAAAACCAGTGGGGGCGCGACTTAGGAACACTGAAGCTTTCTTT CASSPKPVGARLRNTEAFF
TRBJ1-2 - TRBD1 TRBV6-5 TGTGCCAGCAGTTACTGGGACAGGGGGCCCTATGGCTACACCTTC CASSYWDRGPYGYTF
TRBJ1-1 - - TRBV11-2 TGTGCCAGCAGCTTATCCCAGGGCACTGAAGCTTTCTTT CASSLSQGTEAFF
TRBJ1-2 - - TRBV2 TGTGCCAGCAGTGAGGTGGGCATTCTCTATGGCTACACCTTC CASSEVGILYGYTF
TRBJ2-5 once - TRBV7-9 TGTGCCAGCAGCCATAGCGAGACCCAGTACTTC CASSHSETQYF
TRBJ2-3 - TRBD2 TRBV7-2 TGCCCACTAGCGGGATGCACAGATACGCAGTATTTT CPLAGCTDTQYF
TRBJ2-3 - TRBD2 TRBV4-2 TGTGCCAGCAGCCAGACGACTAGCGGGAGTGCAGATACGCAGTATTTT CASSQTTSGSADTQYF
TRBJ2-5 - TRBD2 TRBV10-3 TGTGCCATCAGTGAGGAGGAGAGCGGGAGGGCCGGGTCGGAGACCCAGTACTTC CAISEEESGRAGSETQYF
TRBJ2-5 few - TRBV11-2 TGTGCCAGCAGCTTAGTTGCAGGGGTAGAGACCCAGTACTTC CASSLVAGVETQYF
TRBJ1-3 once TRBD1 TRBV2 TGTGCCAGCAGTATTGGACAGGTTATTACTGGAAACACCATATATTTT CASSIGQVITGNTIYF